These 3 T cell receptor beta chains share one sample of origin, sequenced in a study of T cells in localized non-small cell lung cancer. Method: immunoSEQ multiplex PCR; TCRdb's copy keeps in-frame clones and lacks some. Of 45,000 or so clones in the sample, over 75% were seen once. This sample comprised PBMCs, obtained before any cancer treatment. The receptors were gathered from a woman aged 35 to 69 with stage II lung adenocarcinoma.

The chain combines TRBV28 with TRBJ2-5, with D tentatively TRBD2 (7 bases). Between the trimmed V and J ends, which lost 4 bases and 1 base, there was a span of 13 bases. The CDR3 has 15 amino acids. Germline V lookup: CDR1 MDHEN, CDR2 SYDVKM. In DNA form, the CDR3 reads TGTGCCAGCAGTTACCGGGGGGCGGGCCAAGAGACCCAGTACTTC. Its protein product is CASSYRGAGQETQYF.

In nucleotides, the CDR3 is TGTGCCAGCTCGACAGCTTTCTACAATGAGCAGTTCTTC. This translates into CASSTAFYNEQFF. The rearrangement uses TRBV2 and TRBJ2-1; D is possibly TRBD1 (5 bases). V lost 8 bases and J 3 bases, leaving 11 bases between the germline ends. The CDR3 consists of 13 residues. Germline V gene data show CDR1 as SNHLY and CDR2 as FYNNEI.

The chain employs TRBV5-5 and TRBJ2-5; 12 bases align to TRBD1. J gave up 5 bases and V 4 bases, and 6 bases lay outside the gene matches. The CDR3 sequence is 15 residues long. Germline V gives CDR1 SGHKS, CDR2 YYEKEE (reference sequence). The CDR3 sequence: CASSKGTGGGETQYF. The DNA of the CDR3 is TGTGCCAGCAGCAAGGGGACAGGGGGCGGGGAGACCCAGTACTTC. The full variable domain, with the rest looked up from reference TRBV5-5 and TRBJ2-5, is DAGVTQSPTHLIKTRGQQVTLRCSPISGHKSVSWYQQVLGQGPQFIFQYYEKEERGRGNFPDRFSARQFPNYSSELNVNALLLGDSALYLCASSKGTGGGETQYFGPGTRLLVL.